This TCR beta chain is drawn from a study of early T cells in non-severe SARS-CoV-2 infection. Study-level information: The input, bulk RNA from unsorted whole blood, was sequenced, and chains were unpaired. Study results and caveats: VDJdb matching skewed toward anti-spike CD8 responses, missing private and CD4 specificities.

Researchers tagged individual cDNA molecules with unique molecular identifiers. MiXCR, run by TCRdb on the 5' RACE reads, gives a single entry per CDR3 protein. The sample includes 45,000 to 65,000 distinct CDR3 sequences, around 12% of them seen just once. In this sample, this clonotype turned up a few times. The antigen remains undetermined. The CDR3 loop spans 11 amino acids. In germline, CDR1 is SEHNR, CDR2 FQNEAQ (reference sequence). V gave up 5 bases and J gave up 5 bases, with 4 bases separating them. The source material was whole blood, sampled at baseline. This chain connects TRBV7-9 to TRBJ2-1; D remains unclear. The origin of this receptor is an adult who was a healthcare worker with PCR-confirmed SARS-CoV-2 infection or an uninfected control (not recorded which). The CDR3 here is CASSRNNEQFF. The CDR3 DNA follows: TGTGCCAGCAGCCGGAACAATGAGCAGTTCTTC.